A single sample gave rise to the 3 T cell receptor beta chains below, sequenced in a study of T cells in localized non-small cell lung cancer. The assay was immunoSEQ multiplex PCR, and TCRdb's table has in-frame clones only and misses some. The profile shows tens of thousands of clones, around 88% of them singletons. Material: peripheral blood, obtained before any cancer treatment. These receptors all stem from a woman aged 40 to 75 with stage I lung adenocarcinoma.

The gene calls are TRBV10-1 and TRBJ2-7; D might be TRBD1 or TRBD2, each matching 5 bases. The germline V gene has CDR1 WNHNN and CDR2 SYGVQD (reference sequence). V lost 8 bases, J lost 2 bases, and 22 bases lay in between. The CDR3 runs to 16 residues. CDR3 region: CASPSLKGTVAYEQYF. The CDR3 nucleotides read TGCGCCAGCCCCTCCTTGAAGGGGACGGTAGCCTACGAGCAGTACTTC.

The chain is built from TRBV28 and TRBJ2-1; 9 bases line up with TRBD2. The CDR3 length is 12 residues. J was trimmed by 15 bases and V by 4 bases; bases with no gene match: 7. CDR1 is MDHEN and CDR2 is SYDVKM in the germline V gene. The CDR3 DNA follows: TGTGCCAGCAGTTGGGGACTAGCCTATATGTTCTTC. It translates to CASSWGLAYMFF.

The CDR3 is CASGRYSPLHF. CDR3 nucleotides: TGTGCCAGCGGGAGGTATTCACCCCTCCACTTT. The chain couples TRBV9 to TRBJ1-6; D gene uncertain. The length of the CDR3 is 11 residues. Germline V gene lookup returns CDR1 SGDLS and CDR2 YYNGEE. The V end was cut by 7 bases, the J end by 8 bases, with 7 bases between.